The clone carrying this T cell receptor beta chain has only one observation. With 3 bases removed from V and 3 bases from J, the gap between germline ends came to 14 bases. CDR3 length: 16 residues. Per germline, CDR1 KGHDR and CDR2 SFDVKD. Generated by immunoSEQ multiplex PCR, the TCRdb table keeps only in-frame clones and is missing some. The sample contains 72,000 or so clones, about 85% of which appear only once. The record originates from a study of blood T cell repertoires in COVID-19. Material: peripheral blood. This receptor was taken from a woman older than 75 with active or convalescent COVID-19. This chain connects TRBV24-1 to TRBJ2-1; D remains unclear. CDR3 sequence: CATSDLPKLGYNEQFF. The CDR3 nucleotides are TGTGCCACCAGTGATCTCCCGAAACTCGGCTACAATGAGCAGTTCTTC.